This record concerns one T cell receptor (beta chain) sequence. This clone was counted a few times. This clone's antigen is unknown. The sample holds no much larger clone one base away, and base qualities are not on file. Each donor gave one peripheral blood draw, averaging roughly 120 mL, which was collected into heparinised tubes. Using a panel that included CD45RO, CCR7, CD25, CD127, CD95 and CD27, naive, central memory, regulatory and stem cell-like memory CD4+ T cells were sorted on a BD FACSAria II. All sorted populations exceeded 95% purity. Right away, PBMCs were isolated by Lymphoprep density gradient centrifugation and were stained directly, with no culture step. Samples were stained and sorted in pairs, with one healthy donor and one patient per experiment, so that batch effects were minimized. V drops 11 bases and J drops 6 bases, leaving 19 bases in between. Looking up the germline V gene yields CDR1 MNHNS and CDR2 SASEGT. The CDR3 goes from the cysteine to the phenylalanine over 13 residues. The sequence is cut down to CDR3 DNA, 39 bases in frame from base 1.

The entire amount of isolated RNA was reverse transcribed using the High Capacity cDNA Reverse Transcription Kit, so the sequenced TCRB transcripts were expressed ones. Deep immunoSEQ sequencing was performed on naive, central memory and regulatory T cell samples, with an average of roughly 4 million total reads per sample. Sorted cells were lysed in RLT buffer, and RNA was extracted using DNase-treated RNeasy Micro or Mini kits according to cell number. Each cell subset was processed separately to prevent cross-contamination, with patient and healthy donor samples processed together. The immunoSEQ multiplex PCR was used to amplify TCRB sequences from cDNA, generating 87-bp fragments that spanned the CDR3 region. The amplicons were sequenced using the Illumina HiSeq platform. The original methods were these. Synthetic template baselines were used to correct PCR bias computationally, reads within Hamming distance 2 were collapsed together, and singletons that could not be merged were discarded. By aligning reads against IMGT, V, D and J genes, CDR3 length, and insertions or deletions at six rearrangement sites were assigned. Within each subset, clonotype counts were normalized to the number of sorted cells before true diversity and Gini coefficients were calculated with the tcR R package. Repertoire sharing was quantified using the overlap coefficient calculated on TCRB nucleotide sequences. As a proxy for the pre-selection repertoire, out-of-frame TCRB sequences from naive cells were analyzed. In its TCRdb copy, this immuneACCESS table keeps in-frame sequences only and misses some clones. Where compared with another copy, unresolved V genes explain less than half of these, and the others have no known cause. D and trimming come from the DNA, and the V and J calls and clone size come from that table. A total of 600,000 to 700,000 clones appear in this sample, roughly 13% of them only once. The top ten clonotypes cover about 0.02% of the sample.

The data were obtained in a study of beta chain features in type 1 diabetes (dated by TCRdb to the late 2010s). In the study overall: Mean age, gender distribution, total cell number and subset yield did not differ between patients and healthy donors. The study compared the TCRB repertoires of sorted circulating CD4+ T cell subsets in recently diagnosed type 1 diabetes patients with those in matched healthy donors. Regulatory and stem cell-like memory subsets were obtained from only 8 patients and roughly eight healthy donors, while naive and central memory subsets were obtained from all 30 or so donors. A total of over 90,000,000 sorted cells were examined across all samples, and a strong correlation was observed between cell number per subset and RNA yield. Study-wide findings and limitations: Shorter templates might be favored by PCR, yet because patient and control samples were amplified and corrected together, any such skew would affect both groups equally. Fewer insertions and more nucleotide deletions at VDJ recombination sites were observed in patients with type 1 diabetes, implying thymic rearrangement abnormalities. Because the HLA sub-analyses included only small numbers of individuals, any influence of HLA type on TCRB rearrangement was left unresolved. Because cDNA was sequenced instead of genomic DNA, activated cells with high expression could be over-represented, although the groups did not differ in activation or CD3 levels. A moderate but significant shortening of TCRB CDR3 length was observed in type 1 diabetes patients in all four CD4+ subsets. Naive, central memory and regulatory TCRB repertoires appeared to be more alike among patients than among healthy donors.

This TCR derives from a man in his late teens or twenties with type 1 diabetes. The rearranged segments are TRBV6-1 and TRBJ1-2; there is no confident call for the D gene. The sample comprised naive CD4+ T cells from blood. The cell subset or site label for this specimen denotes: true naive CD4+ T cells. The DNA is TGTGCCGGGTCCCACCGTTTAATGGATGGCTACACCTTC. Its translation reads: CAGSHRLMDGYTF.